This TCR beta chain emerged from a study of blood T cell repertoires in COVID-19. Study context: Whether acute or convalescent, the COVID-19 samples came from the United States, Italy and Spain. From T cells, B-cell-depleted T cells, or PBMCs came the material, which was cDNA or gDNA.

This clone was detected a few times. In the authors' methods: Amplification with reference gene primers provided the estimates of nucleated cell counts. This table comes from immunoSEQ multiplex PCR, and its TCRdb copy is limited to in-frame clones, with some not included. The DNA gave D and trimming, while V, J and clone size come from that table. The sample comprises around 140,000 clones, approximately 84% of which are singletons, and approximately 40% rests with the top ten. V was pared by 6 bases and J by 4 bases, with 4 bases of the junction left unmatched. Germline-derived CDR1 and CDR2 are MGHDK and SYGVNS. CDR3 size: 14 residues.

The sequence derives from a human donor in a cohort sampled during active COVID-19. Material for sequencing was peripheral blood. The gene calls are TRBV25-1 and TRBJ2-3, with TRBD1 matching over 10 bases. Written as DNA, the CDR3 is TGTGCCAGCAGGGAGACAGGGGGCCCAGATACGCAGTATTTT. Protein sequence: CASRETGGPDTQYF.